The text below deals with one T cell receptor beta chain. The repertoire came from unfractionated whole blood and reflected all unsorted peripheral T cells. Alpha and beta constant-region primers primed reverse transcription of around 500 ng RNA. Separate chain-specific third strand synthesis with multiplexing indices produced the alpha and beta libraries. TCRdb processed the 5' RACE reads anew with MiXCR; each CDR3 protein has one entry. The sample has roughly 3,000 distinct CDR3 sequences, less than 25% seen once. This entry comes from a study of HIV-infected patients and healthy controls. V gave up 4 bases and J gave up 0 bases, with 3 bases separating them. Germline loops: CDR1 SGHVS, CDR2 FNYEAQ. CDR3 size: 12 residues.

This clonotype was sampled from an adult with HIV infection. V usage is TRBV7-6 and J usage is TRBJ1-2; D is undetermined. Material: blood, obtained before antiretroviral therapy. The CDR3 DNA follows: TGTGCCAGCAGCTCCTCTAACTATGGCTACACCTTC. This sequence encodes CASSSSNYGYTF.